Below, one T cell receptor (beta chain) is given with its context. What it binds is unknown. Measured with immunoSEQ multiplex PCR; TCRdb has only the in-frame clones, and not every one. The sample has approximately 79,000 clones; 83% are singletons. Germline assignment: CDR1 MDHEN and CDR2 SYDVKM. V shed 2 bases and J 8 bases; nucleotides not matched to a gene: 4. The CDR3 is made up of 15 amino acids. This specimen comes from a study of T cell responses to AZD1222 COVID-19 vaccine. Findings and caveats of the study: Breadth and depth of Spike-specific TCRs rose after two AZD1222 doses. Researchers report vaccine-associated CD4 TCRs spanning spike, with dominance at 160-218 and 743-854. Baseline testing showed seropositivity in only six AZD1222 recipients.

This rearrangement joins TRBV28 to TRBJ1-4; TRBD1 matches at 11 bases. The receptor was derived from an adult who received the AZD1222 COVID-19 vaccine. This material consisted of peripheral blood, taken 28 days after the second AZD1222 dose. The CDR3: CASSLPGQGGEKLFF. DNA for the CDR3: TGTGCCAGCAGTTTACCGGGACAGGGGGGGGAAAAACTGTTTTTT.